Below are 3 T cell receptor beta chains sequenced from a single sample in a study of prognosis after radiotherapy for stage I lung cancer. It was by two-round multiplex PCR that TCR beta CDR3 was amplified from genomic DNA. First-round PCR, the initial amplification, used primers specific to each TRBV and TRBJ gene. TCRdb analysed the multiplex PCR reads with MiXCR anew, one entry per CDR3 protein. The sample consists of approximately 22,000 distinct CDR3 sequences, about 42% of them appearing once. The sequences come from PBMCs, collected before or after stereotactic body radiation therapy (not recorded which). The source is a donor at least 50 years old with non-small cell lung cancer.

This clonotype was recorded at least ten times. The chain carries TRBV5-1 and TRBJ2-7, with D unresolved. This CDR3 has 14 residues. The germline V and J ends were trimmed by 0 bases and 7 bases, with 14 bases remaining between them. Germline CDR1 is SGHRS and CDR2 is YFSETQ. The CDR3 DNA is TGCGCCAGCAGCTTGGACCACTCTCATTATGAGCAGTACTTC. Protein: CASSLDHSHYEQYF.

This clonotype was detected ten times or more. The chain joins TRBV28 to TRBJ2-3; D possibly corresponds to TRBD2 (5 bases). CDR3 length equals 15 residues. Trimming took off 3 bases at V and 0 bases at J, with 10 bases between the two ends. From germline, CDR1 is MDHEN and CDR2 SYDVKM. CDR3 DNA sequence: TGTGCCAGCAGTTTTGGGTGGACTAGCACAGATACGCAGTATTTT. Protein product: CASSFGWTSTDTQYF.

This clonotype was seen repeatedly, ten times or more. The chain is built from TRBV20-1 and TRBJ2-1, with a weak D call TRBD2 (6 bases). This CDR3 has 12 amino acids. Germline CDR1 DFQATT, CDR2 SNEGSKA (reference sequence). V was cut by 6 bases and J by 10 bases, with 16 bases left in between. CDR3 region: CSALPGGGEQFF. In DNA form, the CDR3 reads TGCAGTGCCCTCCCTGGGGGAGGAGAGCAGTTCTTC.